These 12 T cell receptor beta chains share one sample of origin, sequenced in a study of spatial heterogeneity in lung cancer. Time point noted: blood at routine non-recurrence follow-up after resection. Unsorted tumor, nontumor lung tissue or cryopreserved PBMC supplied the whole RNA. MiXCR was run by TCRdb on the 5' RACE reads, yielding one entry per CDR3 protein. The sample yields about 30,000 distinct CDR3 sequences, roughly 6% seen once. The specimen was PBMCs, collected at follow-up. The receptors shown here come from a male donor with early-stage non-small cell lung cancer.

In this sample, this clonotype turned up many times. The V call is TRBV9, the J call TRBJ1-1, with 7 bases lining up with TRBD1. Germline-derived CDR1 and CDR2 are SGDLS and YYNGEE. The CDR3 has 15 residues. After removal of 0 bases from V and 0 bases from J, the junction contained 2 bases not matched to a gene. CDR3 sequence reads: CASSVGDSLNTEAFF. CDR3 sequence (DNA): TGTGCCAGCAGCGTAGGGGACAGCCTGAACACTGAAGCTTTCTTT.

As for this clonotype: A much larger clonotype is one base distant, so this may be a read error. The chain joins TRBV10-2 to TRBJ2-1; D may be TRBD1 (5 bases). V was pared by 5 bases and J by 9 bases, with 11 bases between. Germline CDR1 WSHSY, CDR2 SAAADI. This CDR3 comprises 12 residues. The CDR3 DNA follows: TGCGCCAGCAGTAACCCAGGGATTGAGCAGTTCTTC. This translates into CASSNPGIEQFF.

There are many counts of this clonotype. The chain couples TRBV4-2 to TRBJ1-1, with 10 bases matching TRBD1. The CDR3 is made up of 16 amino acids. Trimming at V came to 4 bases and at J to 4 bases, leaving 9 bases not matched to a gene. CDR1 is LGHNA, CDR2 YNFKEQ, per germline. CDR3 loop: CASSPGQGRKGTEAFF. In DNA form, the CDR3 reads TGTGCCAGCAGCCCGGGACAGGGGAGAAAAGGCACTGAAGCTTTCTTT.

CDR3 region: CSASPSGAFLETQYF. CDR3 coding DNA: TGCAGTGCTAGCCCTAGCGGGGCGTTCCTAGAGACCCAGTACTTC. The chain couples TRBV20-1 to TRBJ2-5; 9 bases align to TRBD2. CDR3 size: 15 residues. CDR1 and CDR2 (germline): DFQATT, SNEGSKA (reference sequence). The V and J ends lost 3 bases and 4 bases, in that order; junction bases with no gene match: 9.

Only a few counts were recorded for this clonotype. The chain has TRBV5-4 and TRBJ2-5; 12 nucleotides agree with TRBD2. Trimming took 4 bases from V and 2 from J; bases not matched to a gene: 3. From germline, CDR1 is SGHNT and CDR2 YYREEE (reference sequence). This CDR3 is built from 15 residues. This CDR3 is CASSGGTSGQETQYF. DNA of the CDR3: TGTGCCAGCAGCGGGGGGACTAGCGGGCAAGAGACCCAGTACTTC.

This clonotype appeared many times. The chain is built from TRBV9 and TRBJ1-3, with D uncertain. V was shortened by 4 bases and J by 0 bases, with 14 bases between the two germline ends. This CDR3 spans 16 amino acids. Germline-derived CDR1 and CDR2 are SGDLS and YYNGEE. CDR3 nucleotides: TGTGCCAGCAGCTTTACGACGGGCGTCTCTGGAAACACCATATATTTT. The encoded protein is CASSFTTGVSGNTIYF. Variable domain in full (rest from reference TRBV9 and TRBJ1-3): DSGVTQTPKHLITATGQRVTLRCSPRSGDLSVYWYQQSLDQGLQFLIQYYNGEERAKGNILERFSAQQFPDLHSELNLSSLELGDSALYFCASSFTTGVSGNTIYFGEGSWLTVV.

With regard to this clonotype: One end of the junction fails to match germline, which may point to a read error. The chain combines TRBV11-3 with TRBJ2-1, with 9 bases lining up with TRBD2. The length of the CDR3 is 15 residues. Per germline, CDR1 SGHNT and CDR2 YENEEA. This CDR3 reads CASSLMAGGSNEQFF. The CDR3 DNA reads TGTGCCAGTAGCTTAATGGCGGGAGGGAGCAATGAGCAGTTCTTC. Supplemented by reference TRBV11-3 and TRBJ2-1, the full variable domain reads EAGVVQSPRYKIIEKKQPVAFWCNPISGHNTLYWYLQNLGQGPELLIRYENEEAVDDSQLPKDRFSAERLKGVDSTLKIQPAELGDSAVYLCASSLMAGGSNEQFFGPGTRLTVL.

The CDR3 DNA reads as TGTGCCAGCAGCTTCGGAGTTAGTCGGCAGTTCTTC. This translates into CASSFGVSRQFF. The genes are TRBV7-2 and TRBJ2-1; D remains ambiguous. Looked up from germline, CDR1 is SGHTA and CDR2 is FQGNSA. Trimming left V 3 bases short and J 12 bases short, with 12 bases between. The CDR3 contains 12 residues.

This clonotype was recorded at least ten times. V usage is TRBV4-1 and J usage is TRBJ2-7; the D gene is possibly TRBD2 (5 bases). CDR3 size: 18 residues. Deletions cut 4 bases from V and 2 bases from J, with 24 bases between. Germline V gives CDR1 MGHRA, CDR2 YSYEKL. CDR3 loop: CASSPRPQGSVSTYEQYF. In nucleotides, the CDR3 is TGCGCCAGCAGCCCACGGCCGCAAGGGAGCGTTTCAACCTACGAGCAGTACTTC.

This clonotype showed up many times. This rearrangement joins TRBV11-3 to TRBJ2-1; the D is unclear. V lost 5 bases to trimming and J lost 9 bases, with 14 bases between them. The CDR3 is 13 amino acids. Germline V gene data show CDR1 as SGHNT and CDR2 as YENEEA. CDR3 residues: CASSPEVYSEQFF. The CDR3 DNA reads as TGTGCCAGCAGCCCCGAGGTATATAGTGAGCAGTTCTTC.

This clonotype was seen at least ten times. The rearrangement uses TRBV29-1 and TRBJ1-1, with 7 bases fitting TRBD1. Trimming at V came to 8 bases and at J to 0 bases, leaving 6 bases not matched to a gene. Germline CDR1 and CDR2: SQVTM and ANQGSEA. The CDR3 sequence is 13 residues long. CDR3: CSIPGQMNTEAFF. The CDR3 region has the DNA TGCAGCATACCGGGACAGATGAACACTGAAGCTTTCTTT.

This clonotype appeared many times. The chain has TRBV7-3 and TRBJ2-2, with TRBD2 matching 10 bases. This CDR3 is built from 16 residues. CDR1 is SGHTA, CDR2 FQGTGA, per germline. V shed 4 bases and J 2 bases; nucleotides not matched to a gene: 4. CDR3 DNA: TGTGCCAGCAGCTCATTAGCGGGAGGAAACACCGGGGAGCTGTTTTTT. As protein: CASSSLAGGNTGELFF.